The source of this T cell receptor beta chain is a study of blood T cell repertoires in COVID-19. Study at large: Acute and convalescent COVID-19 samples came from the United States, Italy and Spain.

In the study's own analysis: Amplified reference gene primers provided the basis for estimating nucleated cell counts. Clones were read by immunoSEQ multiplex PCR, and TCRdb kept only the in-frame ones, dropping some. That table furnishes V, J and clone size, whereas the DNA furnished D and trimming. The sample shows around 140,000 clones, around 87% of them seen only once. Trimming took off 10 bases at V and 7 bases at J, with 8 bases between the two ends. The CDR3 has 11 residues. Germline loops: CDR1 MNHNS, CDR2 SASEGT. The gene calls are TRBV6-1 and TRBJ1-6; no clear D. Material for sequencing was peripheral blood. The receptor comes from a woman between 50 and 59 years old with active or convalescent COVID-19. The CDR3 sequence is CATRENSPLHF. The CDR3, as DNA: TGTGCCACTCGGGAAAATTCACCCCTCCACTTT.